Following are 8 T cell receptor beta chains from one sample sequenced in a study of T cell changes during pregnancy in multiple sclerosis. TCRdb's copy holds only in-frame clones and misses some; the assay was immunoSEQ multiplex PCR. The repertoire holds about 39,000 clones, with around 94% as singletons. Sequencing used peripheral blood, obtained in the third trimester of pregnancy. Receptor source: a female donor with multiple sclerosis, enrolled in a pregnancy study.

The rearrangement links TRBV5-1 to TRBJ1-4, with 7 bases matching TRBD1. V shed 4 bases, J shed 7 bases, and the junction held 13 bases outside the gene matches. The CDR3 is 16 amino acids. Germline-derived CDR1 and CDR2 are SGHRS and YFSETQ. This CDR3 is CASSPTGTVIVEKLFF. CDR3 coding DNA: TGCGCCAGCAGCCCAACCGGGACAGTAATTGTTGAAAAACTGTTTTTT.

This clone was observed once. V gene TRBV5-6 combines with J gene TRBJ1-2; 7 nucleotides match TRBD1. V shed 0 bases, J shed 5 bases, and the junction held 10 bases outside the gene matches. The CDR3 is 16 amino acids. Germline CDR1 reads SGHDT; CDR2 reads YYEEEE. The CDR3 spells CASSLAQGSDLYGYTF. The CDR3, as DNA: TGTGCCAGCAGCTTGGCACAGGGGAGTGACCTGTATGGCTACACCTTC.

This sequence joins TRBV28 and TRBJ2-7; TRBD1 aligns across 7 bases. Per the germline V gene, CDR1 is MDHEN and CDR2 is SYDVKM. This CDR3 has 14 amino acids. Losses at the gene ends were 5 bases for V and 3 bases for J; bases not matched to a gene: 7. CDR3 region: CASSLTGVGYEQYF. CDR3 nucleotide sequence: TGTGCCAGCAGTCTCACAGGGGTAGGCTACGAGCAGTACTTC.

V usage is TRBV6-6 and J usage is TRBJ2-1; TRBD1 matches 8 bases. V gave up 7 bases and J gave up 7 bases; unmatched junction bases: 6. The germline V gene encodes CDR1 MNHNY and CDR2 SVGAGI (reference sequence). The CDR3 has 13 amino acids. In DNA, the CDR3 is TGTGCCAGCATCCGACAGGGGCGGAATGAGCAGTTCTTC. Amino acids: CASIRQGRNEQFF.

The chain combines TRBV4-2 with TRBJ2-3; D might be TRBD2 (6 bases). Per the germline V gene, CDR1 is LGHNA and CDR2 is YNFKEQ. Trimming took off 0 bases at V and 1 base at J, with 11 bases between the two ends. There are 16 residues in the CDR3. The CDR3 sequence: CASSQEGGAGTDTQYF. The CDR3 DNA reads as TGTGCCAGCAGCCAAGAGGGGGGAGCGGGCACAGATACGCAGTATTTT.

V gene TRBV5-1 combines with J gene TRBJ1-6; 9 bases fit TRBD1. There are 15 residues in the CDR3. Germline values: CDR1 SGHRS, CDR2 YFSETQ. V dropped 2 bases and J dropped 6; count of bases not matched to a gene: 3. CDR3 region: CASSFGDRANSPLHF. CDR3 sequence (DNA): TGCGCCAGCAGCTTCGGGGACAGGGCTAATTCACCCCTCCACTTT.

The rearrangement links TRBV5-6 to TRBJ2-5, with 13 nucleotides matching TRBD2. Germline V CDR1 and CDR2: SGHDT, YYEEEE. The CDR3 spans 17 residues. Unmatched junction bases numbered 7, after V lost 2 bases and J lost 3 bases. The CDR3 DNA sequence: TGTGCCAGCAGCTTCGGACTAGCGGGGGCCATTAAAGAGACCCAGTACTTC. The encoded protein is CASSFGLAGAIKETQYF. The variable domain in full, with the rest retrieved from reference TRBV5-6 and TRBJ2-5, is DAGVTQSPTHLIKTRGQQVTLRCSPKSGHDTVSWYQQALGQGPQFIFQYYEEEERQRGNFPDRFSGHQFPNYSSELNVNALLLGDSALYLCASSFGLAGAIKETQYFGPGTRLLVL.

This chain uses TRBV4-1 with TRBJ2-5, with D maybe TRBD2 (5 bases). V gave up 1 base and J gave up 5 bases, with 11 bases separating them. Germline V gene sequence: CDR1 MGHRA, CDR2 YSYEKL. There are 14 residues in the CDR3. CDR3 protein: CASSQGLAGETQYF. The CDR3 nucleotides read TGCGCCAGCAGCCAAGGGCTAGCTGGGGAGACCCAGTACTTC.